Described below is a single T cell receptor (beta chain) sequence and its context. Its antigen remains unknown. The sample belongs to a study of Ad26.COV2.S vaccination and SARS-CoV-2 variants. Study-level results: Across vaccine and placebo recipients, the breadth of non-spike TCRs was similar. Quantification of TCR breadth and depth may have yielded underestimates of total T cell responses.

Here immunoSEQ multiplex PCR was the method, and the copy in TCRdb shows in-frame clones only, minus some. The sample includes 350,000 to 550,000 clones, 80% to 90% of them seen just once. The germline V gene encodes CDR1 MNHEY and CDR2 SMNVEV (reference sequence). The CDR3 extends over 14 amino acids. The junction had 3 bases not matched to a gene; V was cut back by 6 bases and J by 0 bases. Indicated treatment: some 20 received Ad26.COV2.S at low or high dose, single or two shots; roughly 5 received placebo; per-sample allocation not given. Sample collection was performed on day 63 after the first vaccine or placebo injection. Immunization relied on an Ad26 vector, which expressed Wuhan-strain SARS-CoV-2 spike.

The receptor comes from a person aged 18-65 years who received the Ad26.COV2.S COVID-19 vaccine or a placebo. Material: peripheral blood, obtained in a trial of Ad26.COV2.S vaccine versus placebo. The chain joins TRBV27 to TRBJ2-3; 7 bases match TRBD1. CDR3 nucleotide sequence: TGTGCCAGCAGGACAGGGCATAGCACAGATACGCAGTATTTT. This codes for CASRTGHSTDTQYF.